The clone carrying this TCR beta chain was recorded many times. Its antigen is unknown. TCRdb processed the PCR reads anew with MiXCR; each CDR3 protein has one entry. This table has some 650,000 distinct CDR3 sequences, just under 20% appearing once. This entry is derived from a study of molecular identifiers for immune sequencing clone quantification. Looked up from germline, CDR1 is SGHDT and CDR2 is YYEEEE. This CDR3 is built from 15 residues. V shed 4 bases and J shed 3 bases, with 17 bases lying between them. Study-wide results and limits: Same-barcode identical TCR molecules could make highly expanded clones look smaller than they are. Whereas clones above 20 RNA copies held under 1% of naive-cell molecules, they held over 97% of effector molecules.

Sequenced input: naive CD8+ T cells from blood, with Jurkat cell RNA spiked in. The sample's subset: FACS-sorted CD8+CD4-CCR7+CD45RA+ naive T cells. The rearrangement uses TRBV5-6 and TRBJ2-7, with D possibly TRBD2 on 6 matching bases. The sequence derives from a human donor in good health. Some libraries in this study had Jurkat cell RNA spiked in. The CDR3 DNA follows: TGTGCCAGCAGCGGCGGCCTAGCGAGAATCTACGAGCAGTACTTC. The encoded protein is CASSGGLARIYEQYF.